This T cell receptor beta chain was identified during a study of CXCR3-negative and CXCR3-positive naive CD8 T cells. Worth noting for this clonotype: Its antigen is not identified.

Triplicate sorts, approximately 290,000 cells apiece, were made for each CD8+ T cell subset. Within the CD8+ T cell compartment, naive cells were CD45RO-CCR7+CD27+CD95-. CDR1 SEHNR and CDR2 FQNEAQ come from the germline V gene (reference sequence). CDR3 length: 16 amino acids. In preparing the TRB cDNA libraries, 5' RACE with UMI labels was used. From the 5' RACE reads, TCRdb lists one entry per CDR3 protein and no DNA. This sample carries roughly 100,000 distinct CDR3 sequences, with around 0.4% going to the ten biggest clones. Study-wide points: CD5 surface expression was similar among naive subsets, and TCR strength was estimated by inference from TRB CDR3 properties. CXCR3-positive naive cells carried more hydrophobic TRB CDR3s than CXCR3-negative ones.

The rearrangement uses TRBV7-9 and TRBJ2-2; TCRdb reports TRBD1, a call that lacks DNA to check it against. This clonotype was sampled from a human donor in good health. Some clones in this sample may be carry-over from other donors' samples. The specimen was naive CXCR3+ CD8+ T cells from blood. Regarding subset: CD45RO-CCR7+CD27+CD95- naive CD8+ T cells expressing CXCR3 (TNR3+). The CDR3: CASSSPGQGPTGELFF.